This T cell receptor beta chain was captured by sequencing in a study of T cells after yellow fever vaccination. Study-wide context: Some fractions had low cell numbers, and these were prepared with SMART-Seq v4 Ultra Low Input. General study points: Abundant clonotypes from the bulk population could contaminate FACS-sorted repertoires. Only a small proportion of the clonotypes turned up in both the CD4 and the CD8 compartments, likely arising from convergent recombination.

MiXCR, applied by TCRdb to the 5' RACE reads, yields one record per CDR3 protein. The data hold approximately 170,000 distinct CDR3 sequences, with 9.5% to 12% observed a single time. In its sample, this clonotype was seen a few times. The antigen is unknown. Material: CD8+ T cells sorted from PBMCs, obtained 15 days after the yellow fever booster vaccination. The sequence was collected from a man aged 18 to 29 who received the YFV17D yellow fever vaccine.

The CDR3 bases are TGTGCCAGCAGTTCTTCCTCGACAGTTGCAACTAATGAAAAACTGTTTTTT. Translating gives CASSSSSTVATNEKLFF. The chain is built from TRBV6-5 and TRBJ1-4; tentative D call: TRBD1 (5 bases). V was trimmed by 4 bases and J by 0 bases, leaving 15 bases between them. The CDR3 is made up of 17 amino acids. Germline V CDR1 and CDR2: MNHEY, SVGAGI.